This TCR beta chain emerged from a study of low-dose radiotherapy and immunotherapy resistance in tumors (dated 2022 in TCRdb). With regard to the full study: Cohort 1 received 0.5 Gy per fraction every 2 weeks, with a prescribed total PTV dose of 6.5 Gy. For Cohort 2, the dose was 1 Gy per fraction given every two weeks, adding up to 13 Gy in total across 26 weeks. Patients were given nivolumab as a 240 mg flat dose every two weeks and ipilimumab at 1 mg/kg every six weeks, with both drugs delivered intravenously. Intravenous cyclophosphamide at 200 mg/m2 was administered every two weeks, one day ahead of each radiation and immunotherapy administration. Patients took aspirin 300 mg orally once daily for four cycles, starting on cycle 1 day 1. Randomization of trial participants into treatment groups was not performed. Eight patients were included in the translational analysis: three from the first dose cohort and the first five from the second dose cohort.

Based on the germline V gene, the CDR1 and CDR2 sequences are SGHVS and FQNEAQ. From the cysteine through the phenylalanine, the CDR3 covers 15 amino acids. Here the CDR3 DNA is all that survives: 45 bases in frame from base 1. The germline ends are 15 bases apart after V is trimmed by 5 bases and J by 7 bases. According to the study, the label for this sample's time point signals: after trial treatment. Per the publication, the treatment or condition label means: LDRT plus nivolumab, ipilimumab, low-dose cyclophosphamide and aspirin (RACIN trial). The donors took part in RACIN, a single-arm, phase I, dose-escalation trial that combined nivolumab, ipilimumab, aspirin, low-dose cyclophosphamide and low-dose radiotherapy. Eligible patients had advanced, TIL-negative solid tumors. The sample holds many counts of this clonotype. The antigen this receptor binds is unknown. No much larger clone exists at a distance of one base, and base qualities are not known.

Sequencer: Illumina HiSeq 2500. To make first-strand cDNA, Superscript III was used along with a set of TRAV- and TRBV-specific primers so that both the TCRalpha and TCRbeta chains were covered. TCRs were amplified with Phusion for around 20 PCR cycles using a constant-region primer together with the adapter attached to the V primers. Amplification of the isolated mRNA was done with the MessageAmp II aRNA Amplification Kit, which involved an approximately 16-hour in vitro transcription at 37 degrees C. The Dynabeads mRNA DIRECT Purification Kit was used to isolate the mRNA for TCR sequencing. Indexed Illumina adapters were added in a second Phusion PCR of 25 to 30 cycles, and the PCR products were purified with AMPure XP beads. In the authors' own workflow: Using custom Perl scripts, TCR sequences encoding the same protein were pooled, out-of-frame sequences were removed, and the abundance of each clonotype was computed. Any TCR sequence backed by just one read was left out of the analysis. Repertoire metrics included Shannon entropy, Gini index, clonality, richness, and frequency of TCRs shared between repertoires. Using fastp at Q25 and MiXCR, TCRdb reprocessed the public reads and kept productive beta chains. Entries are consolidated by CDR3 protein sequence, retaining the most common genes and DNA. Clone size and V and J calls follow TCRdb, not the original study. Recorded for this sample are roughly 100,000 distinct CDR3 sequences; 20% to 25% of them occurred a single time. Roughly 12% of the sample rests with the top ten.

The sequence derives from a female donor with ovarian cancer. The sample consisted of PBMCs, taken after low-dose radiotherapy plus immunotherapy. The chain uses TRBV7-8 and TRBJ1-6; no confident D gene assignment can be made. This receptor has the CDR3 CASSRERVGNSPLHF. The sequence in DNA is TGTGCCAGCAGCCGGGAAAGGGTGGGAAATTCACCCCTCCACTTT.